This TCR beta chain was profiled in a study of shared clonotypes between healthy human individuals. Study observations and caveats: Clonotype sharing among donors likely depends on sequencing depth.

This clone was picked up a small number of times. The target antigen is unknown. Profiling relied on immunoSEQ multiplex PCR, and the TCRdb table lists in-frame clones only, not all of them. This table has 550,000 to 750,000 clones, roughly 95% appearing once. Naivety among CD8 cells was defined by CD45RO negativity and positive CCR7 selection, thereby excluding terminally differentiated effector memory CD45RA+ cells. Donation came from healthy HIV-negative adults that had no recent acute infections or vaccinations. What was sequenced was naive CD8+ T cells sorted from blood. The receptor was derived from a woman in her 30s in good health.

CDR3 DNA: TGTGCCAGTAGTCCCAGCAATCAGCCCCAGCATTTT. This sequence encodes CASSPSNQPQHF. J is TRBJ1-5 and V is TRBV19; D is undetermined. Germline values: CDR1 LNHDA, CDR2 SQIVND (reference sequence). The CDR3 spans 12 residues. V lost 5 bases and J lost 1, with 3 bases in between.